This T cell receptor beta chain was identified in a study of identifying expanded T cells in peripheral blood. Overall study results and limits: Across healthy donors, higher total template counts meant significantly greater roughly 2-week count variance.

V was shortened by 0 bases and J by 2 bases, with 11 bases between the two germline ends. Germline V gives CDR1 SGHDT, CDR2 YYEEEE. This CDR3 spans 15 amino acids. Sequencing was performed with immunoSEQ multiplex PCR; in TCRdb, only in-frame clones are kept and a portion is missing. The sample comprises around 84,000 clones, about 90% of which are singletons, and around 7% rests with the top ten. Details on this clone: The antigen is unknown.

Sequenced: blood. The chain employs TRBV5-6 and TRBJ1-2, with a weak D call TRBD1 (5 bases). This sequence originates from a person aged 18 to 69 in good health. The CDR3 here is CASSLVGRVNYGYTF. CDR3 DNA: TGTGCCAGCAGCTTGGTGGGCAGGGTAAACTATGGCTACACCTTC.